Listed here is a single T cell receptor beta chain. Its antigen is undetermined. PCR employed 60 Vbeta and 13 Jbeta primers. TCRdb keeps only in-frame clones here, not all; method: immunoSEQ multiplex PCR. Of about 65,000 clones in the sample, roughly 77% were seen once. These data come from a study of cytomegalovirus exposure and HLA in healthy donors. Study-wide results and caveats: Earlier results showed most TCR beta V segments being productive about 90% or about 30% of the time.

This CDR3 contains 14 residues. V dropped 7 bases and J dropped 4 bases, with 16 bases sitting between them. Germline loops: CDR1 MDHEN, CDR2 SYDVKM. This receptor was identified in a woman in her twenties or thirties in good health and CMV-seronegative. Sequencing was carried out using PBMCs. This chain joins TRBV28 and TRBJ1-1; D may be TRBD1 (5 bases). The CDR3 loop reads CASTSGGKGTEAFF. CDR3 DNA: TGTGCCAGCACCTCCGGGGGGAAGGGCACTGAAGCTTTCTTT.